This T cell receptor (beta chain) was profiled in a study of intratumoral heterogeneity in liver cancer. Study results and limitations: Tumor-infiltrating lymphocytes were acknowledged as under-represented in the sampling.

The assay was immunoSEQ multiplex PCR, and TCRdb's table has in-frame clones only and misses some. The sample comprises some 5,000 clones, approximately 62% of which are singletons, and approximately 23% rests with the top ten. This clone is large (0.1 to 1%) within its sample. Its antigen remains unknown. Germline trimming cut 3 bases from V and 7 bases from J; bases unmatched to any gene: 6. Germline assignment: CDR1 LGHNA and CDR2 YSLEER. The CDR3 loop spans 15 amino acids. The chain carries TRBV4-3 and TRBJ2-1, with 10 bases lining up with TRBD2. This specimen consisted of tumor-adjacent normal tissue, obtained before any cancer treatment. This receptor was obtained from a man between 65 and 79 years old with hepatocellular carcinoma. The CDR3 region is CASSQSAGGLNEQFF. The DNA of the CDR3 is TGCGCCAGCAGCCAGTCAGCGGGGGGGCTTAATGAGCAGTTCTTC.